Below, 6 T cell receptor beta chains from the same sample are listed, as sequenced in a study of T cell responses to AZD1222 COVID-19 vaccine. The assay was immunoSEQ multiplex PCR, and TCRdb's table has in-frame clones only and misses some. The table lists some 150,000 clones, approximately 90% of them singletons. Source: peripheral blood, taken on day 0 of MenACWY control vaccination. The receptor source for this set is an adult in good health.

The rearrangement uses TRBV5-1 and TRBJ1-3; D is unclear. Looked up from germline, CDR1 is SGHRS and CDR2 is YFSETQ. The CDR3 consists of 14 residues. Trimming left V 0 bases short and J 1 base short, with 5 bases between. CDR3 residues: CASSLEGSGNTIYF. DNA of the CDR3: TGCGCCAGCAGCTTGGAGGGTTCTGGAAACACCATATATTTT.

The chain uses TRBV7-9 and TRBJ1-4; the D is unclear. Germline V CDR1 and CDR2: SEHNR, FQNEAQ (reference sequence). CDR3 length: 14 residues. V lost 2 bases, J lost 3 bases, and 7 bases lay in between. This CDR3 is CASSLRSPNEKLFF. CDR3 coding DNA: TGTGCCAGCAGCTTAAGGAGTCCTAATGAAAAACTGTTTTTT.

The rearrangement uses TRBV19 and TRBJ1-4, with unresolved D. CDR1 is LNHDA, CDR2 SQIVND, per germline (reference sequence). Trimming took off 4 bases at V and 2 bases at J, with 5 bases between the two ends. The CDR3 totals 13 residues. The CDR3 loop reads CASSTVTNEKLFF. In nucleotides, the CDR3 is TGTGCCAGTAGTACAGTGACTAATGAAAAACTGTTTTTT.

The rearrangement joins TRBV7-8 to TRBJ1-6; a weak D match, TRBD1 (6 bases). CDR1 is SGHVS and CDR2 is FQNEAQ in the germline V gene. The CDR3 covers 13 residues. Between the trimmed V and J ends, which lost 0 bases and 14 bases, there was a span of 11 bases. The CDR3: CASSLAKGGALHF. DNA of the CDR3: TGTGCCAGCAGCTTAGCGAAGGGGGGGGCCCTCCACTTT.

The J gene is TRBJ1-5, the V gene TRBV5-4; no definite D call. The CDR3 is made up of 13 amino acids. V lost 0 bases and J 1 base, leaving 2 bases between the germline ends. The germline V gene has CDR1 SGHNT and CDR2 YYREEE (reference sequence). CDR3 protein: CASSLESNQPQHF. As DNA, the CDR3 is TGTGCCAGCAGCTTGGAGAGCAATCAGCCCCAGCATTTT.

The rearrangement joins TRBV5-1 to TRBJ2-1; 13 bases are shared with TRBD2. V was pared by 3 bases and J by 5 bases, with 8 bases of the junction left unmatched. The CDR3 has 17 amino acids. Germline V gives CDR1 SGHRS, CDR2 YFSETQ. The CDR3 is CASSSRTSGRENNEQFF. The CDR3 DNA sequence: TGCGCCAGCAGCTCTAGGACTAGCGGGAGAGAGAACAATGAGCAGTTCTTC.